The 23 T cell receptor beta chains below were found in one sample sequenced in a study of Tregs in tolerant kidney transplant recipients. Repertoires were generated with immunoSEQ multiplex PCR, while TCRdb's copy carries only in-frame clones and drops some. This repertoire comprises 50,000 to 65,000 clones; its ten largest clones make up about 0.76%. The sample consisted of CD4+ T cells from blood, taken before the transplant. These receptors all stem from a human donor who received a combined kidney and bone marrow transplant.

Concerning this clone: The sequenced fragment ends 3 residues before the CDR3 boundary, so the rest is inferred from the germline J gene. The genes are TRBV19 and TRBJ1-3; TRBD1 agrees at 7 bases. The CDR3 has 12 residues. Germline V gene sequence: CDR1 LNHDA, CDR2 SQIVND (reference sequence). CDR3 residues: CASSKRQGFIYF. The sequenced CDR3 bases are TGTGCCAGTAGTAAACGACAGGGTTTT.

Of note for this clone: The read is 3 residues too short to cover the CDR3 end, so that end is filled in from the germline J gene. This chain uses TRBV20-1 with TRBJ2-3; 7 positions match TRBD1. The V gene end was trimmed by 1 base and the J gene end by 2 bases; junction bases not matched to a gene: 6. The CDR3 spans 15 residues. Germline CDR1 reads DFQATT; CDR2 reads SNEGSKA (reference sequence). The sequenced CDR3 bases are TGCAGTGCTAGAGTACAGGGGCTTTCCACAGATACG. Its protein product is CSARVQGLSTDT. The full CDR3 sequence reads CSARVQGLSTDTQYF.

Comment on this clone: The DNA ends 3 residues before the CDR3 does, and the rest of the CDR3 is filled in from the germline J gene. The rearrangement links TRBV7-8 to TRBJ1-4; possibly TRBD1 for D (6 bases). From germline, CDR1 is SGHVS and CDR2 FQNEAQ. The CDR3 contains 15 residues. The V end was cut by 7 bases, the J end by 8 bases, with 20 bases between. The CDR3 region is CASNSGGPLGEKLFF. The CDR3 DNA, read in part, is TGTGCCAGCAATTCGGGGGGCCCCCTCGGGGAAAAA.

Remarks on this clone: The CDR3 end falls 3 residues outside the read, so it is completed with the germline J gene. The chain carries TRBV5-1 and TRBJ1-2; D gene uncertain. Germline CDR1 and CDR2: SGHRS and YFSETQ. V was trimmed by 4 bases and J by 5 bases, leaving 12 bases between them. The CDR3 extends over 13 amino acids. This chain's CDR3 is CASSESGEYGYTF. The part of the CDR3 DNA that was read is TGCGCCAGCAGCGAATCCGGGGAGTATGGC.

Comment on this clone: The read comes to an end 3 residues before the CDR3 does, leaving the germline J gene to fill in the end. The chain combines TRBV7-2 with TRBJ1-1; 7 positions match TRBD1. The germline CDR1 and CDR2 sequences are SGHTA and FQGNSA. The length of the CDR3 is 15 residues. V lost 5 bases, J lost 6 bases, and 12 bases stayed unmatched. The sequenced CDR3 bases are TGTGCCAGCAGCGTACTGACAGGGAAGGGTGCTGAA. This translates into CASSVLTGKGAE. Given in full, the CDR3 is CASSVLTGKGAEAFF.

A note on this clone: The DNA ends 3 residues before the CDR3 does, and the rest of the CDR3 is filled in from the germline J gene. The chain couples TRBV13 to TRBJ2-4, with D possibly TRBD2 on 6 matching bases. Trimming took 5 bases from V and 5 from J, leaving 31 bases between them. The V gene's germline CDR1 is PRHDT and CDR2 FYEKMQ (reference sequence). The CDR3 consists of 20 residues. The CDR3 loop is CASSRTRQRAEEVGENIQYF. CDR3 DNA, as far as it was read: TGTGCCAGCAGCCGGACCCGGCAGCGGGCCGAAGAGGTCGGTGAAAACATT.

A remark on this clone: The DNA ends 3 residues before the CDR3 does, and the rest of the CDR3 is filled in from the germline J gene. The chain couples TRBV7-8 to TRBJ2-5; D is perhaps TRBD1 (5 bases). The CDR3 contains 15 residues. V lost 3 bases and J 4 bases, leaving 15 bases between the germline ends. The germline gives CDR1 SGHVS, CDR2 FQNEAQ. The CDR3 spells CASSFKGAQRETQYF. The CDR3 bases that were read are TGTGCCAGCAGCTTTAAAGGGGCGCAAAGAGAGACC.

Note on this clone: The read comes to an end 3 residues before the CDR3 does, leaving the germline J gene to fill in the end. V usage is TRBV7-6 and J usage is TRBJ2-3; 14 bases map to TRBD2. The CDR3 covers 16 residues. Germline-derived CDR1 and CDR2 are SGHVS and FNYEAQ. Trimming cost V 4 bases and J 4 bases; bases outside gene matches: 4. The CDR3 protein is CASSYGLAGGPDTQYF. CDR3 DNA, as far as it was read: TGTGCCAGCAGCTACGGACTAGCGGGAGGCCCAGATACG.

To note about this clone: Sequencing ends 3 residues short of the CDR3 end; the germline J gene provides the rest. This chain links TRBV19 with TRBJ1-1, with D perhaps matching TRBD1 (5 bases). V was trimmed by 3 bases and J by 5 bases, leaving 16 bases between them. Germline V gene sequence: CDR1 LNHDA, CDR2 SQIVND (reference sequence). This CDR3 comprises 15 residues. The CDR3 is CASSIDEGLGTEAFF. Partial CDR3 DNA: TGTGCCAGTAGTATTGACGAGGGGCTGGGGACTGAA.

Comments on this clone: The read comes to an end 3 residues before the CDR3 does, leaving the germline J gene to fill in the end. The chain couples TRBV18 to TRBJ2-4, with 8 bases fitting TRBD1. Germline CDR1 KGHSH, CDR2 LQKENI. The trim removed 6 bases at V and 7 bases at J, leaving 8 bases unmatched. This CDR3 region has 14 residues. CDR3 amino acids: CASSPGTGWNIQYF. CDR3 bases read: TGTGCCAGCTCTCCCGGGACAGGCTGGAACATT.

Concerning this clone: The missing CDR3 end, 3 residues past where the read stops, is filled in from the germline J gene. V is TRBV30 and J is TRBJ2-7, with 8 bases fitting TRBD2. The CDR3 length is 15 residues. V shed 3 bases and J 2 bases; nucleotides not matched to a gene: 9. CDR1 and CDR2 (germline): GTSNPN, SVGIG (reference sequence). CDR3 loop: CAWSTNPGLAYEQYF. The covered CDR3 bases are TGTGCCTGGAGCACAAACCCGGGACTAGCCTACGAG.

In regard to this clone: Read data end 3 residues before the CDR3 end; the end is taken from the germline J gene. The rearrangement joins TRBV19 to TRBJ1-1; D call uncertain. Trimming removed 5 bases at V and 1 base at J, with 11 bases between. The CDR3 sequence is 14 residues long. Germline lookup yields CDR1 LNHDA and CDR2 SQIVND (reference sequence). The CDR3 here is CASSLGLSNTEAFF. CDR3 DNA, as far as it was read: TGTGCCAGTAGTCTCGGACTTTCGAACACTGAA.

A remark on this clone: Coverage ceases 3 residues before the CDR3 finishes, and the germline J gene fills in the end. The rearrangement links TRBV2 to TRBJ2-7, with D tentatively TRBD1 (6 bases). The ends were cut back, 10 bases at V and 0 bases at J, with 10 bases in the middle. The CDR3 is made up of 12 amino acids. Germline V CDR1 and CDR2: SNHLY, FYNNEI. This CDR3 reads CATGQISYEQYF. The CDR3 DNA, read in part, is TGTGCCACCGGACAGATCTCCTACGAG.

As for this clone: The read finishes 3 residues shy of the CDR3 end, and the germline J gene is used to complete it. The chain links TRBV29-1 to TRBJ1-3, with D possibly TRBD1 on 6 matching bases. CDR1 and CDR2 (germline): SQVTM, ANQGSEA. The CDR3 runs to 14 residues. V dropped 2 bases and J dropped 1 base, with 9 bases sitting between them. The sequenced CDR3 bases are TGCAGCGTTGAACAGGGGAGGTCTGGAAACACC. It specifies CSVEQGRSGNT. The whole CDR3 protein reads CSVEQGRSGNTIYF.

Comment on this clone: The sequenced fragment ends 3 residues before the CDR3 boundary, so the rest is inferred from the germline J gene. V gene TRBV18 combines with J gene TRBJ1-1; D not resolved. V was cut by 0 bases and J by 2 bases, with 10 bases left in between. CDR3 length equals 15 residues. Per the germline V gene, CDR1 is KGHSH and CDR2 is LQKENI. CDR3 amino acids: CASSPPGRTNTEAFF. The CDR3 bases that were read are TGTGCCAGCTCACCACCGGGCCGGACTAACACTGAA.

On this clone: The read ends 3 residues shy of where the CDR3 ends; the end is completed using the germline J gene. The chain is built from TRBV5-1 and TRBJ2-5, with TRBD1 as a possible D gene (6 bases). Germline-derived CDR1 and CDR2 are SGHRS and YFSETQ. There are 19 residues in the CDR3. V was trimmed by 1 base and J by 4 bases, leaving 26 bases between them. CDR3 residues: CASSLPSLTRTADRETQYF. CDR3 bases read: TGCGCCAGCAGCTTGCCTTCCCTCACCAGGACAGCCGATCGAGAGACC.

Points on this clone: With the read ending 3 residues before the CDR3 end, the germline J gene is used to fill in that end. V is TRBV18 and J is TRBJ2-7; 9 bases align to TRBD2. Germline CDR1 and CDR2: KGHSH and LQKENI. V was pared by 4 bases and J by 3 bases, with 10 bases of the junction left unmatched. This CDR3 region has 16 residues. CDR3 DNA, as far as it was read: TGTGCCAGCTCACTCTCCGTAATAGCGGGAGACTACGAG. Residues: CASSLSVIAGDYE. The full CDR3 sequence reads CASSLSVIAGDYEQYF.

As concerns this clone: The read comes to an end 3 residues before the CDR3 does, leaving the germline J gene to fill in the end. J is TRBJ1-2 and V is TRBV18; the match to TRBD1 covers 8 bases. CDR1 is KGHSH and CDR2 is LQKENI in the germline V gene. The CDR3 has 14 amino acids. CDR3 DNA (partial): TGTGCCAGCTCACCAAACGCCGGGACAGGAAGC. This codes for CASSPNAGTGS. The full CDR3 reads CASSPNAGTGSYTF.

As regards this clone: Sequencing ends 3 residues short of the CDR3 end; the germline J gene provides the rest. This chain uses TRBV7-2 with TRBJ2-5; TRBD1 might be the D (6 bases). Per germline, CDR1 SGHTA and CDR2 FQGNSA. Trimming left V 2 bases short and J 5 bases short, with 15 bases between. This CDR3 has 15 residues. The sequenced part of the CDR3 DNA is TGTGCCAGCAGCTTATCTGGCAGGGGTAGTGAGACC. It is translated as CASSLSGRGSET. The whole CDR3 sequence reads CASSLSGRGSETQYF. The full variable domain, with the rest looked up from reference TRBV7-2 and TRBJ2-5, is GAGVSQSPSNKVTEKGKDVELRCDPISGHTALYWYRQSLGQGLEFLIYFQGNSAPDKSGLPSDRFSAERTGGSVSTLTIQRTQQEDSAVYLCASSLSGRGSETQYFGPGTRLLVL.

The CDR3 loop reads CASRNGGGNEQFF. The sequenced CDR3 bases are TGTGCCAGCAGAAACGGAGGCGGCAATGAG. This chain connects TRBV6-2 or TRBV6-3 to TRBJ2-1, with D tentatively TRBD2 (5 bases). The sequence runs out 3 residues before the end of the CDR3; the remainder is reconstructed from the germline J gene. V lost 6 bases and J lost 6, with 12 bases in between. Germline V CDR1 and CDR2: MNHEY, SVGEGT. This CDR3 is built from 13 residues.

Remarks on this clone: The read stops 3 residues short of the end of the CDR3; the missing end is completed from the germline J gene. The V and J genes are TRBV5-1 and TRBJ2-2, with 7 bases that match TRBD2. J lost 8 bases, V lost 4 bases, and 8 bases had no gene match. Germline V gives CDR1 SGHRS, CDR2 YFSETQ. The CDR3 is 14 amino acids. CDR3 amino acids: CASSPRTSSGELFF. The sequenced CDR3 bases are TGCGCCAGCAGCCCACGGACTAGTTCGGGGGAG.

A remark on this clone: Read sequence stops 3 residues before the CDR3 end, and the germline J gene provides the missing end. The V call is TRBV2, the J call TRBJ2-7, with a tentative D call TRBD1 (5 bases). The V end was cut by 5 bases, the J end by 1 base, with 15 bases between. Per the germline V gene, CDR1 is SNHLY and CDR2 is FYNNEI. CDR3 length equals 15 residues. The CDR3 DNA, read in part, is TGTGCCAGCAGTCCCGTGACGACAGTGTCCTACGAG. This codes for CASSPVTTVSYE. The complete CDR3 reads CASSPVTTVSYEQYF.

Worth noting for this clone: The sequenced fragment ends 3 residues before the CDR3 boundary, so the rest is inferred from the germline J gene. The rearrangement links TRBV7-2 to TRBJ1-2, with D perhaps matching TRBD1 (5 bases). There are 13 residues in the CDR3. With 7 bases removed from V and 5 bases from J, the gap between germline ends came to 14 bases. Per the germline V gene, CDR1 is SGHTA and CDR2 is FQGNSA. The covered CDR3 bases are TGTGCCAGCAAAACATTTGGGGGGTATGGC. The encoded protein is CASKTFGGYG. The full CDR3 protein reads CASKTFGGYGYTF.